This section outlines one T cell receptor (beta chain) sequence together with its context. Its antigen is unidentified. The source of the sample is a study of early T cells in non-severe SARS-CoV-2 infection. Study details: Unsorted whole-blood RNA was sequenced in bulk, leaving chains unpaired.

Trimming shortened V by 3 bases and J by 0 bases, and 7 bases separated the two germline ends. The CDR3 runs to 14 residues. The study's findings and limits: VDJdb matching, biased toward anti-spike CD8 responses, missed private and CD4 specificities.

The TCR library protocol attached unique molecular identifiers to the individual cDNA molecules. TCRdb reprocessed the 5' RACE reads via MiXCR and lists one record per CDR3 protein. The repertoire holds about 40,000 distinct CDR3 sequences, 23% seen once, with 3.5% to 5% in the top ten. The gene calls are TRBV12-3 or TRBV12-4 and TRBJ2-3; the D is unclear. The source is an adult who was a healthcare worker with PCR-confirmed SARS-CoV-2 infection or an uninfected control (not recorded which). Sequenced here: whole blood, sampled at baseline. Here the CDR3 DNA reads TGTGCCAGCAGTTTCGGGCAAAGCACAGATACGCAGTATTTT. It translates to CASSFGQSTDTQYF.